These 18 T cell receptor beta chains were sequenced from one sample in a study of T-cell memory formation after mild COVID-19. TCRdb independently ran MiXCR on the 5' RACE reads; one entry per CDR3 protein. Seen here are approximately 290,000 distinct CDR3 sequences, about a sixth observed once, and the top ten hold approximately 23%. Sequencing was carried out using PBMCs or a T cell subset sorted from them (not recorded which). All receptors come from a man aged 18 to 29 who had mild COVID-19 (a few samples of this study predate the infection). Cell type and time point are not known.

CDR3 residues: CASELGRPAEAFF. CDR3 sequence (DNA): TGTGCCAGCGAGCTGGGGAGGCCCGCTGAAGCTTTCTTT. J is TRBJ1-1 and V is TRBV7-2; D ambiguous. V lost 8 bases and J 6 bases, leaving 16 bases between the germline ends. Germline CDR1 is SGHTA and CDR2 is FQGNSA. CDR3 length equals 13 residues.

V gene TRBV2 combines with J gene TRBJ2-7, with D unresolved. The V end lost 6 bases, the J end lost 7 bases, and 10 bases lay between the germline ends. CDR3 length: 11 residues. CDR1 and CDR2 from the germline V gene are SNHLY and FYNNEI. CDR3 DNA: TGTGCCAGCAGATACTACCAGGAGCAGTACTTC. Translated: CASRYYQEQYF.

This clonotype was observed a few times. The chain recombines TRBV7-9 with TRBJ2-3, with 12 positions matching TRBD2. Looked up from germline, CDR1 is SEHNR and CDR2 is FQNEAQ (reference sequence). The CDR3 sequence is 17 residues long. The ends lost 1 base at V and 2 bases at J; junction bases unmatched: 4. CDR3 region: CASSLVGLAGPTDTQYF. CDR3 sequence (DNA): TGTGCCAGCAGCTTAGTCGGACTAGCGGGGCCCACAGATACGCAGTATTTT. The full variable domain, in which reference TRBV7-9 and TRBJ2-3 provide the parts outside the CDR3, is DTGVSQNPRHKITKRGQNVTFRCDPISEHNRLYWYRQTLGQGPEFLTYFQNEAQLEKSRLLSDRFSAERPKGSFSTLEIQRTEQGDSAMYLCASSLVGLAGPTDTQYFGPGTRLTVL.

This chain links TRBV6-2 or TRBV6-3 with TRBJ1-3; D remains unclear. Trimming left V 7 bases short and J 0 bases short, with 13 bases between. CDR1 is MNHEY, CDR2 SVGEGT, per germline. The CDR3 is made up of 15 amino acids. The CDR3 loop is CASTSGRLSGNTIYF. CDR3 coding DNA: TGTGCCAGCACCTCAGGTCGGCTCTCTGGAAACACCATATATTTT.

V gene TRBV11-2 combines with J gene TRBJ2-6; D gene ambiguous. The ends were cut back, 4 bases at V and 0 bases at J, with 7 bases in the middle. The CDR3 is made up of 15 amino acids. From germline, CDR1 is SGHAT and CDR2 FQNNGV. CDR3 protein: CASSSVSSGANVLTF. Written as DNA, the CDR3 is TGTGCCAGCAGCTCAGTTAGCTCTGGGGCCAACGTCCTGACTTTC.

This clonotype was counted between two and nine times. This chain links TRBV28 with TRBJ2-7; D could derive from TRBD1 or TRBD2 (5 bases each). CDR1 is MDHEN and CDR2 is SYDVKM in the germline V gene. The CDR3 consists of 16 residues. V shed 6 bases and J shed 4 bases, with 22 bases lying between them. The CDR3 reads CASSPAGASAEYEQYV. CDR3 nucleotides: TGTGCCAGCAGCCCCGCCGGGGCATCGGCAGAATACGAGCAGTACGTC.

This clonotype has a handful of counts. The chain has TRBV20-1 and TRBJ2-3; D gene unclear. CDR3 length equals 11 residues. Trimming shortened V by 0 bases and J by 4 bases, and 2 bases separated the two germline ends. The germline V gene encodes CDR1 DFQATT and CDR2 SNEGSKA (reference sequence). The CDR3 protein is CSAREPDTQYF. As DNA, the CDR3 is TGCAGTGCTAGAGAGCCAGATACGCAGTATTTT.

The chain links TRBV19 to TRBJ1-5; weak D call: TRBD1 (5 bases). V was shortened by 7 bases and J by 6 bases, with 16 bases between the two germline ends. The germline V gene has CDR1 LNHDA and CDR2 SQIVND (reference sequence). The CDR3 spans 14 residues. CDR3 loop: CASTSREGGQPQHF. The CDR3 DNA reads as TGTGCCAGTACCTCCAGGGAGGGAGGTCAGCCCCAGCATTTT.

Ten or more counts support this clonotype. The rearrangement links TRBV20-1 to TRBJ2-7, with a tentative D call TRBD1 (6 bases). With 4 bases removed from V and 2 bases from J, the gap between germline ends came to 12 bases. The CDR3 spans 13 residues. Per the germline V gene, CDR1 is DFQATT and CDR2 is SNEGSKA (reference sequence). The DNA for the CDR3 is TGCAGTGCTAAAACAGGGTCTCCCTACGAGCAGTACGTC. The encoded protein is CSAKTGSPYEQYV.

The chain employs TRBV5-1 and TRBJ2-7; D perhaps matches TRBD2 (5 bases). Between the trimmed V and J ends, which lost 3 bases and 6 bases, there was a span of 22 bases. CDR1 is SGHRS, CDR2 YFSETQ, per germline. The CDR3 has 16 amino acids. Here the CDR3 reads CASSSAGVLTSGEQYF. Written as DNA, the CDR3 is TGCGCCAGCAGCTCGGCCGGGGTGTTGACTTCCGGCGAGCAGTACTTC.

The chain has TRBV21-1 and TRBJ2-3; TRBD1 is the table's D call and was not checked against the DNA. TRBV21-1 is given as a pseudogene. The CDR3 covers 16 residues. The CDR3 nucleotides read TGTGCCAGCAGCAAAACGAGGGACAGGGCTACAGATACGCAGTATTTT. Translating gives CASSKTRDRATDTQYF.

The rearrangement links TRBV24-1 to TRBJ2-3; D remains ambiguous. Germline V gene data show CDR1 as KGHDR and CDR2 as SFDVKD. The CDR3 has 18 residues. V was trimmed by 4 bases and J by 0 bases, leaving 19 bases between them. The CDR3 DNA follows: TGTGCCACCAGTGACCAGCGCCCCATAAGTCGGAGCACAGATACGCAGTATTTT. Its translation: CATSDQRPISRSTDTQYF.

This clonotype was seen a few times. This sequence joins TRBV11-2 and TRBJ1-2; D uncertain. There are 13 residues in the CDR3. Trimming took 3 bases from V and 6 from J, leaving 11 bases between them. The germline gives CDR1 SGHAT, CDR2 FQNNGV. The CDR3 DNA is TGTGCCAGCAGCTTGATGACGACGGATGGCTACACCTTC. Its translation: CASSLMTTDGYTF.

This clonotype was seen more than once but under ten times. The chain recombines TRBV7-8 with TRBJ1-1; D possibly corresponds to TRBD1 (5 bases). Trimming pared 0 bases from V and 4 bases from J, leaving 12 bases between. CDR1 SGHVS and CDR2 FQNEAQ come from the germline V gene. The CDR3 totals 15 residues. The CDR3 DNA is TGTGCCAGCAGCTTAGCCCCCTTGGGGGGCACTGAAGCTTTCTTT. This translates into CASSLAPLGGTEAFF.

Only a few counts were recorded for this clonotype. The gene calls are TRBV6-5 and TRBJ2-2, with a weak D call TRBD2 (6 bases). From germline, CDR1 is MNHEY and CDR2 SVGAGI. This CDR3 has 21 amino acids. V was pared by 4 bases and J by 0 bases, with 27 bases between. The CDR3 region is CASSSVGDGGGIPANTGELFF. The CDR3 bases are TGTGCCAGCAGTTCTGTTGGGGACGGGGGAGGTATCCCAGCGAACACCGGGGAGCTGTTTTTT.

The genes are TRBV7-2 and TRBJ2-7, with a tentative D call TRBD1 (5 bases). V was cut by 6 bases and J by 3 bases, with 15 bases left in between. Germline CDR1 reads SGHTA; CDR2 reads FQGNSA. CDR3 length: 14 amino acids. The CDR3 DNA is TGTGCCAGCAGAGCCTCCAGGGAAGACTACGAGCAGTACGTC. This sequence encodes CASRASREDYEQYV.

This clonotype was observed a few times. The chain recombines TRBV4-1 with TRBJ1-6; D might be TRBD1 (5 bases). This CDR3 is 18 amino acids long. The V gene lost 1 base and the J gene lost 10 bases, with 23 bases spanning the gap. Looked up from germline, CDR1 is MGHRA and CDR2 is YSYEKL. The CDR3 protein is CASSQALTARRKGSPLHF. Written as DNA, the CDR3 is TGCGCCAGCAGCCAAGCTTTGACAGCTAGGCGAAAAGGCTCACCCCTCCACTTT.

The chain recombines TRBV6-2 or TRBV6-3 with TRBJ2-1; D might be TRBD1 or TRBD2, each matching 5 bases. Deletions cut 6 bases from V and 0 bases from J, with 18 bases between. CDR1 is MNHEY, CDR2 SVGEGT, per germline. The CDR3 is made up of 17 amino acids. The CDR3 loop is CASSLNPGAGSYNEQFF. CDR3 sequence (DNA): TGTGCCAGCAGCCTAAACCCCGGGGCCGGCTCCTACAATGAGCAGTTCTTC.